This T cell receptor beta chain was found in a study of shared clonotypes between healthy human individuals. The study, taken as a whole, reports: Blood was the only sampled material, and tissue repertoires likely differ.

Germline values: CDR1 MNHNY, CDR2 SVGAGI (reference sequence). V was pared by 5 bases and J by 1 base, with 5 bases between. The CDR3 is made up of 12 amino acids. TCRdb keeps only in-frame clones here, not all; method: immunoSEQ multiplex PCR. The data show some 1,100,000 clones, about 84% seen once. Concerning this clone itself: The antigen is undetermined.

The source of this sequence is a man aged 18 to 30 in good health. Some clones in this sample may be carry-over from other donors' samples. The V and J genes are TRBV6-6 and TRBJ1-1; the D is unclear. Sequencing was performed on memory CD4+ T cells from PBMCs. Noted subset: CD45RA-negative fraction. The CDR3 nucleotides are TGTGCCAGCAGTCGCAAGAACACTGAAGCTTTCTTT. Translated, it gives CASSRKNTEAFF.